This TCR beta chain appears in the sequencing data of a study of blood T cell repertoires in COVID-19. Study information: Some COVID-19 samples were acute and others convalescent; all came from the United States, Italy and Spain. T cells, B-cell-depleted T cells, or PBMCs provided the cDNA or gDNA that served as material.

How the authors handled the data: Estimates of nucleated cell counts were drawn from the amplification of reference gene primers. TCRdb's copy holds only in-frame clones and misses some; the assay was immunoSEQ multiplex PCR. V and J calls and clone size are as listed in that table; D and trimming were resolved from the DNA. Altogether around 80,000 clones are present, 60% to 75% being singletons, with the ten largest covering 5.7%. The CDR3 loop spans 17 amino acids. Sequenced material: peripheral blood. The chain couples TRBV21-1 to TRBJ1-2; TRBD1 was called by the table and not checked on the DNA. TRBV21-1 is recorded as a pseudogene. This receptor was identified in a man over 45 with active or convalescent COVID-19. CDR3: CASTRNRGERANYGYTF. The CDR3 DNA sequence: TGTGCCAGCACAAGAAACAGGGGGGAAAGGGCTAACTATGGCTACACCTTC.